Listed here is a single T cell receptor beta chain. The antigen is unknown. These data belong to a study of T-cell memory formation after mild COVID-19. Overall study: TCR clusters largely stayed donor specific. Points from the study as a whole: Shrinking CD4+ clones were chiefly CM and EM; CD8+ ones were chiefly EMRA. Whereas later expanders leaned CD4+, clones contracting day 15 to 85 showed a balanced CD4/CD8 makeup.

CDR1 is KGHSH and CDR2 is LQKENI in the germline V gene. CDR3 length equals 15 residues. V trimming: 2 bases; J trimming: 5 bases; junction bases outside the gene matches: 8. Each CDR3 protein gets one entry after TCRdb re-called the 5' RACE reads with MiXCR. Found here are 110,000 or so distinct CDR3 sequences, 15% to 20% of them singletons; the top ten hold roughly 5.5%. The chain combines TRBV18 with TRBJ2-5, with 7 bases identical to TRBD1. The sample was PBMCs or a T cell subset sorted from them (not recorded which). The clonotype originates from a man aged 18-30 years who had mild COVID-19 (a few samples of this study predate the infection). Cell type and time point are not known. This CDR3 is CASSPGQGERETQYF. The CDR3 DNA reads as TGTGCCAGCTCACCAGGGCAGGGGGAGAGGGAGACCCAGTACTTC.